The present T cell receptor beta chain was sequenced within a study of blood T cell repertoires in COVID-19. Background on the study: Samples of COVID-19 (acute and convalescent) were obtained from the United States, Italy and Spain. Sources were T cells, B-cell-depleted T cells, or PBMCs; the material itself was cDNA or gDNA.

Some clones are missing from TCRdb's copy, which holds only in-frame ones; the method was immunoSEQ multiplex PCR. The sample holds approximately 290,000 clones, about 89% seen once. On this clone: Other DNA sequences within the sample encode an identical CDR3.

Germline assignment: CDR1 ENHRY and CDR2 SYGVKD. The V and J ends lost 3 bases and 3 bases respectively, with 8 bases between them. This CDR3 comprises 13 residues. The receptor's source is a man aged 25-45 years with acute or convalescent COVID-19. Sequenced input: peripheral blood. V usage is TRBV10-3 and J usage is TRBJ1-2; D call uncertain. The CDR3 nucleotides are TGTGCCATCAGTGATGAGGGTGACTATGGCTACACCTTC. Protein product: CAISDEGDYGYTF.